The 21 T cell receptor beta chains given below trace back to one sample, sequenced in a study of cytomegalovirus exposure and HLA in healthy donors. A multiplex PCR was run with 60 Vbeta primers and 13 Jbeta primers. The assay was immunoSEQ multiplex PCR, and TCRdb's table has in-frame clones only and misses some. The sample lists around 300,000 clones, 84% seen once, with 2% in the top ten. Sequenced input: PBMCs. These receptors all stem from a woman in her 40s in good health and CMV-seropositive.

The CDR3 DNA is TGTGCCAGCAGTGCGGCAGCGGGAGGCCCGAACACCGGGGAGCTGTTTTTT. This sequence encodes CASSAAAGGPNTGELFF. The chain links TRBV6-1 to TRBJ2-2; 9 bases are shared with TRBD2. CDR3 length: 17 amino acids. CDR1 is MNHNS and CDR2 is SASEGT in the germline V gene. V dropped 4 bases and J dropped 0; count of bases not matched to a gene: 6.

The chain is built from TRBV7-3 and TRBJ2-3; D uncertain. CDR1 is SGHTA, CDR2 FQGTGA, per germline. The CDR3 runs 13 residues. Trimming removed 0 bases from V and 4 bases from J, with 5 bases in between. CDR3 sequence reads: CASSLTPADTQYF. The CDR3, as DNA: TGTGCCAGCAGCTTAACGCCGGCAGATACGCAGTATTTT.

This clone was seen a handful of times. This chain connects TRBV27 to TRBJ2-6, with a tentative D call TRBD1 (6 bases). Germline CDR1 is MNHEY and CDR2 is SMNVEV (reference sequence). The CDR3 consists of 18 residues. V was pared by 8 bases and J by 1 base, with 21 bases between. The CDR3 DNA is TGTGCCAGCGGGGGCCCTCGAACAGGGTCTTCTGGGGCCAACGTCCTGACTTTC. Translation gives CASGGPRTGSSGANVLTF.

V gene TRBV7-2 combines with J gene TRBJ2-7, with 11 nucleotides matching TRBD2. The V gene's germline CDR1 is SGHTA and CDR2 FQGNSA. CDR3 size: 14 residues. V shed 3 bases and J 7 bases; nucleotides not matched to a gene: 5. CDR3 loop: CASSFSGRGEEQYF. The CDR3 DNA reads TGTGCCAGCAGCTTTAGCGGGAGGGGGGAAGAGCAGTACTTC.

This sequence joins TRBV5-1 and TRBJ2-3; 8 bases line up with TRBD2. Per the germline V gene, CDR1 is SGHRS and CDR2 is YFSETQ. V shed 5 bases and J 4 bases; nucleotides not matched to a gene: 9. This CDR3 has 15 residues. CDR3 DNA: TGCGCCAGCAGTCCAAGCGGGAGTAAAGCAGATACGCAGTATTTT. Translated, it gives CASSPSGSKADTQYF.

The rearrangement joins TRBV2 to TRBJ2-1; 7 nucleotides agree with TRBD2. V was clipped by 7 bases and J by 7 bases; unmatched bases: 10. This CDR3 is built from 14 residues. The germline gives CDR1 SNHLY, CDR2 FYNNEI. CDR3 sequence reads: CASKVGLAVNEQFF. The CDR3 DNA reads as TGTGCCAGCAAGGTCGGTCTAGCGGTTAATGAGCAGTTCTTC.

V and J are TRBV4-3 and TRBJ2-1, with D tentatively TRBD2 (6 bases). This CDR3 region has 15 residues. Per germline, CDR1 LGHNA and CDR2 YSLEER. V was trimmed by 4 bases and J by 5 bases, leaving 15 bases between them. The CDR3 region has the DNA TGCGCCAGCAGCCCCCCGGGGAGGCCTAACAATGAGCAGTTCTTC. Protein sequence: CASSPPGRPNNEQFF.

This rearrangement joins TRBV13 to TRBJ1-1, with TRBD1 as a possible D gene (6 bases). CDR1 is PRHDT and CDR2 is FYEKMQ in the germline V gene (reference sequence). Trimming cost V 0 bases and J 1 base, with 9 bases left between them. This CDR3 spans 15 amino acids. CDR3 region: CASSLGRGQNTEAFF. In DNA, the CDR3 is TGTGCCAGCAGCTTAGGCAGGGGACAGAACACTGAAGCTTTCTTT.

This chain uses TRBV6-5 with TRBJ1-2, with a weak D call TRBD1 (6 bases). The V end was cut by 5 bases, the J end by 7 bases, with 11 bases between. The germline gives CDR1 MNHEY, CDR2 SVGAGI. The CDR3 has 12 amino acids. CDR3 sequence: CASSTGLGGYTF. As DNA, the CDR3 is TGTGCCAGCAGTACAGGGTTAGGTGGCTACACCTTC.

There are a few counts of this clone. The V gene is TRBV28, the J gene TRBJ1-5; D unresolved. This CDR3 has 12 amino acids. In germline, CDR1 is MDHEN, CDR2 SYDVKM. Trimming pared 7 bases from V and 6 bases from J, leaving 10 bases between. Here the CDR3 reads CASINEGQPQHF. The CDR3 nucleotides read TGTGCCAGCATTAACGAGGGTCAGCCCCAGCATTTT.

This clone was counted a few times. CDR3 in amino acids: CASSLDWAGNEKLFF. CDR3 coding DNA: TGTGCCAGCAGTTTAGATTGGGCGGGTAATGAAAAACTGTTTTTT. V gene TRBV27 combines with J gene TRBJ1-4; no clear D gene. This CDR3 comprises 15 residues. CDR1 MNHEY and CDR2 SMNVEV come from the germline V gene (reference sequence). V was pared by 2 bases and J by 4 bases, with 11 bases between. The complete variable domain, with remaining parts taken from reference TRBV27 and TRBJ1-4, reads EAQVTQNPRYLITVTGKKLTVTCSQNMNHEYMSWYRQDPGLGLRQIYYSMNVEVTDKGDVPEGYKVSRKEKRNFPLILESPSPNQTSLYFCASSLDWAGNEKLFFGSGTQLSVL.

V and J are TRBV30 and TRBJ2-3, with D unclear. Trimming took 5 bases from V and 4 from J, leaving 10 bases between them. In germline, CDR1 is GTSNPN, CDR2 SVGIG (reference sequence). The CDR3 is made up of 12 amino acids. CDR3 protein: CAWQAIPDTQYF. CDR3 sequence (DNA): TGTGCCTGGCAAGCGATTCCAGATACGCAGTATTTT.

The V and J genes are TRBV7-6 and TRBJ1-4, with a weak D call TRBD1 (6 bases). This CDR3 spans 15 amino acids. Germline CDR1 reads SGHVS; CDR2 reads FNYEAQ. The ends were cut back, 5 bases at V and 7 bases at J, with 17 bases in the middle. The CDR3 is CASSDTGKTGEKLFF. CDR3 sequence (DNA): TGTGCCAGCAGCGACACAGGGAAGACGGGTGAAAAACTGTTTTTT.

V usage is TRBV6-6 and J usage is TRBJ2-2, with D possibly TRBD1 on 6 matching bases. This CDR3 is built from 15 residues. The germline V gene has CDR1 MNHNY and CDR2 SVGAGI (reference sequence). V was cut by 6 bases and J by 1 base, with 12 bases left in between. The CDR3 DNA is TGTGCCAGCAGCCCCCAGGACAGGAACACCGGGGAGCTGTTTTTT. The encoded protein is CASSPQDRNTGELFF.

This sequence joins TRBV2 and TRBJ2-5; 11 bases are shared with TRBD2. J lost 3 bases, V lost 6 bases, and 15 bases had no gene match. The CDR3 loop spans 18 amino acids. Germline lookup yields CDR1 SNHLY and CDR2 FYNNEI. CDR3 coding DNA: TGTGCCAGCAGATCTCCGGGGTTACCGGGACTAGCGGAAGAGACCCAGTACTTC. This gives the protein CASRSPGLPGLAEETQYF.

This clone was seen more than once but under ten times. This sequence joins TRBV6-1 and TRBJ2-1, with 7 bases matching TRBD1. Germline V gives CDR1 MNHNS, CDR2 SASEGT. The trim removed 4 bases at V and 6 bases at J, leaving 15 bases unmatched. CDR3 size: 17 residues. CDR3 amino acids: CASSGGDRALLGNEQFF. In DNA form, the CDR3 reads TGTGCCAGCAGTGGTGGAGACAGGGCGCTTTTGGGCAATGAGCAGTTCTTC.

The rearrangement links TRBV18 to TRBJ1-4, with a weak D call TRBD1 (5 bases). CDR1 and CDR2 (germline): KGHSH, LQKENI. The V end lost 5 bases, the J end lost 5 bases, and 18 bases lay between the germline ends. The CDR3 is 16 residues long. The CDR3 bases are TGTGCCAGCTCAGAGAGGATAGACAGACAGAATGAAAAACTGTTTTTT. Translation: CASSERIDRQNEKLFF.

This rearrangement joins TRBV7-8 to TRBJ2-5; 8 nucleotides match TRBD1. The CDR3 covers 15 residues. V gave up 2 bases and J gave up 5 bases; unmatched junction bases: 7. CDR1 is SGHVS and CDR2 is FQNEAQ in the germline V gene. Written as DNA, the CDR3 is TGTGCCAGCAGCTTATCCCAGGGGGCGGGGGAGACCCAGTACTTC. It translates to CASSLSQGAGETQYF.

This clone was counted once. The chain carries TRBV11-1 and TRBJ1-1, with D unclear. This CDR3 spans 16 amino acids. CDR1 is SGHAT, CDR2 FQDESV, per germline (reference sequence). Trimming removed 4 bases at V and 0 bases at J, with 15 bases between. CDR3 in DNA: TGTGCCAGCAGCTCCCCAGTGGGCAGCATGAACACTGAAGCTTTCTTT. Protein product: CASSSPVGSMNTEAFF.

The chain uses TRBV2 and TRBJ2-1; 10 nucleotides agree with TRBD2. Trimming took 0 bases from V and 8 from J; bases not matched to a gene: 10. The CDR3 covers 17 residues. Looked up from germline, CDR1 is SNHLY and CDR2 is FYNNEI. The CDR3 here is CASSEALAGDRIDEQFF. The CDR3 coding sequence is TGTGCCAGCAGTGAAGCGCTAGCGGGAGACAGGATCGATGAGCAGTTCTTC.

The chain links TRBV11-3 to TRBJ2-7, with D maybe TRBD2 (6 bases). The CDR3 has 16 residues. V lost 4 bases and J lost 3, with 19 bases in between. Germline values: CDR1 SGHNT, CDR2 YENEEA. The CDR3 DNA reads TGTGCCAGCAGCTCTACCCGCCTAGCGCGCGACTACGAGCAGTACTTC. This encodes CASSSTRLARDYEQYF.